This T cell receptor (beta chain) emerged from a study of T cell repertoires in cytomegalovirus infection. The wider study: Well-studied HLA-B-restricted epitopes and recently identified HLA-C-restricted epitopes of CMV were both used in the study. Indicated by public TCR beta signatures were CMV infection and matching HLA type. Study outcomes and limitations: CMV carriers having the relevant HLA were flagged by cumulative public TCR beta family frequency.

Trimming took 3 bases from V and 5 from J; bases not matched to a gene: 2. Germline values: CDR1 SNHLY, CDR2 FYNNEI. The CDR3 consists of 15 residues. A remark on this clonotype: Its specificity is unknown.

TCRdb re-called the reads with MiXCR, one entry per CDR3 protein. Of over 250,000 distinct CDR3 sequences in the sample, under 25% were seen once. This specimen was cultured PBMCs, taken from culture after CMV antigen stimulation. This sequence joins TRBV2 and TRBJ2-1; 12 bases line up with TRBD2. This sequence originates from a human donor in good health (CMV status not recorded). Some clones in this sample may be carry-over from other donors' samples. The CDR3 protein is CASSDRTSGNNEQFF. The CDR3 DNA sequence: TGTGCCAGCAGTGACCGGACTAGCGGGAACAATGAGCAGTTCTTC.